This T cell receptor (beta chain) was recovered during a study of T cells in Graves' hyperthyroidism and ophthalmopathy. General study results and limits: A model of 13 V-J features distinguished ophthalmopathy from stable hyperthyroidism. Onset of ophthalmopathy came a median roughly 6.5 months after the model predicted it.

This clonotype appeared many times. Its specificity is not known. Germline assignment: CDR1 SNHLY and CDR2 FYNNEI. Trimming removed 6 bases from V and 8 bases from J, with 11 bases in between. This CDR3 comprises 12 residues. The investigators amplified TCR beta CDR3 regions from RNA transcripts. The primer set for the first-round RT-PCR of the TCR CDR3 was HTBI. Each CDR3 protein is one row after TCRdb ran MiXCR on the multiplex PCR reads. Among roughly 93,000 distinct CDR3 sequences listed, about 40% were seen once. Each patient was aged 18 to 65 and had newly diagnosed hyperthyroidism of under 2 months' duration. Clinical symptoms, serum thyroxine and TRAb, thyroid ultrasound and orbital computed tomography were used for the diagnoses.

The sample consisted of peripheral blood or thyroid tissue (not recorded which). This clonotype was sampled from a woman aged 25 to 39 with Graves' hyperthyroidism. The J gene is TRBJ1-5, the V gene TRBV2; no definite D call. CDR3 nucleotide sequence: TGTGCCAGCAGGGCTTCTTTAAAGCCCCAGCATTTT. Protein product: CASRASLKPQHF.